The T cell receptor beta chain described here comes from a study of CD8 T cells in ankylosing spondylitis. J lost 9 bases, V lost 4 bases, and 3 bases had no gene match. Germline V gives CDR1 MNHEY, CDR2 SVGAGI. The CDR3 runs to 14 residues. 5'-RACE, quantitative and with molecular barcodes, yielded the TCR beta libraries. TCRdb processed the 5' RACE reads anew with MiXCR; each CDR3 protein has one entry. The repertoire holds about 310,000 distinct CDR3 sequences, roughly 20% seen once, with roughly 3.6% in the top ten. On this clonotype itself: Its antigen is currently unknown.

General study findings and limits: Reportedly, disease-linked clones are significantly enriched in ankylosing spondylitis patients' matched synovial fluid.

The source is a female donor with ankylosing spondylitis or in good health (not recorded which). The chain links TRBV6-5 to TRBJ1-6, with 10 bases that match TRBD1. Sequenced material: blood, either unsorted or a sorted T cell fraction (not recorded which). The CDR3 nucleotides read TGTGCCAGCAGTTCGACAGGGGGCGGTTCACCCCTCCACTTT. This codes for CASSSTGGGSPLHF.